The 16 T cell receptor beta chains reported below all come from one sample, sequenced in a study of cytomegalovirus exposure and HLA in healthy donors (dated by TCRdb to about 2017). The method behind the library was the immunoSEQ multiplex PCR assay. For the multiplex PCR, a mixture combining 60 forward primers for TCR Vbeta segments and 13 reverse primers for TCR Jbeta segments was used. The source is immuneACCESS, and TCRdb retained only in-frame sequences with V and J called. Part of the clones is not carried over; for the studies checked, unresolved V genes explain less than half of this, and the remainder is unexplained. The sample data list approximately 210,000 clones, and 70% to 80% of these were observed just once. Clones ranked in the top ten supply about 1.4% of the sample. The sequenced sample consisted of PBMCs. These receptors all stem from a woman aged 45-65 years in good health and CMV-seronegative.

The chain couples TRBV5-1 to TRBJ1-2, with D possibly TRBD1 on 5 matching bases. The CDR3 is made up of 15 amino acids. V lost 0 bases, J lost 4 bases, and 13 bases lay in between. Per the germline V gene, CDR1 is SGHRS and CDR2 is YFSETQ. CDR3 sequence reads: CASSLDGTTVYGYTF. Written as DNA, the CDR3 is TGCGCCAGCAGCTTGGACGGGACTACCGTCTATGGCTACACCTTC. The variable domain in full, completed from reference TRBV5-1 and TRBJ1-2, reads KAGVTQTPRYLIKTRGQQVTLSCSPISGHRSVSWYQQTPGQGLQFLFEYFSETQRNKGNFPGRFSGRQFSNSRSEMNVSTLELGDSALYLCASSLDGTTVYGYTFGSGTRLTVV.

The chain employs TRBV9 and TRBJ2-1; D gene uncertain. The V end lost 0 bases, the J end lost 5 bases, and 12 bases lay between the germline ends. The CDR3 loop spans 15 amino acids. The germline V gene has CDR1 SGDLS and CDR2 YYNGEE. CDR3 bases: TGTGCCAGCAGCGTAGAAGTCCGCCGGGACAATGAGCAGTTCTTC. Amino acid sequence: CASSVEVRRDNEQFF.

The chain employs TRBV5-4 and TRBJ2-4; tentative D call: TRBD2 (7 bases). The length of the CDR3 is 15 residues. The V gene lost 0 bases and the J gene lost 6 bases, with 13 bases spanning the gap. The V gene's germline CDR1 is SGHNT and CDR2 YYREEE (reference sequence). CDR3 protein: CASSLAGGLLNIQYF. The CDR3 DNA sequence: TGTGCCAGCAGCTTGGCCGGGGGGCTTTTAAACATTCAGTACTTC. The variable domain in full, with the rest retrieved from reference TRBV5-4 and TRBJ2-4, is ETGVTQSPTHLIKTRGQQVTLRCSSQSGHNTVSWYQQALGQGPQFIFQYYREEENGRGNFPPRFSGLQFPNYSSELNVNALELDDSALYLCASSLAGGLLNIQYFGAGTRLSVL.

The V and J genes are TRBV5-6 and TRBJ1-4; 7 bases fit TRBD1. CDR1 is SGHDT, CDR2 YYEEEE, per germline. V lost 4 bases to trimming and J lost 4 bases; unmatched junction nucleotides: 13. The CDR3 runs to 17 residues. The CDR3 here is CASSILQGRGSNEKLFF. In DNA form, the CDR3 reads TGTGCCAGCAGCATACTACAGGGGAGAGGAAGTAATGAAAAACTGTTTTTT.

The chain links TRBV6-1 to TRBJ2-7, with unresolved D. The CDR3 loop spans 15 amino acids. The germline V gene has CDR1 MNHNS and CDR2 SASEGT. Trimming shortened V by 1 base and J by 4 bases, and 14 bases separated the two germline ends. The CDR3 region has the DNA TGTGCCAGCAGTGAAGAGGCCCAGGTGGCGTACGAGCAGTACTTC. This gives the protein CASSEEAQVAYEQYF.

CDR3 nucleotide sequence: TGTGCCAGCAGCCCAGACAGGTTGGGGGCCTACGAGCAGTACTTC. Its protein is CASSPDRLGAYEQYF. V usage is TRBV11-1 and J usage is TRBJ2-7, with D possibly matching TRBD1 (6 bases). Per germline, CDR1 SGHAT and CDR2 FQDESV (reference sequence). Trimming removed 5 bases from V and 2 bases from J, with 16 bases in between. The CDR3 sequence is 15 residues long.

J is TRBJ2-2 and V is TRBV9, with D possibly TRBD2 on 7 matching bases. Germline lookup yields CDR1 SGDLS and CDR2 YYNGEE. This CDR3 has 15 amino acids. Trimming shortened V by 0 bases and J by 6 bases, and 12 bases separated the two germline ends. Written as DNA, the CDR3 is TGTGCCAGCAGCGTAGGGGGGGGCTGGTCCGGGGAGCTGTTTTTT. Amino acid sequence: CASSVGGGWSGELFF.

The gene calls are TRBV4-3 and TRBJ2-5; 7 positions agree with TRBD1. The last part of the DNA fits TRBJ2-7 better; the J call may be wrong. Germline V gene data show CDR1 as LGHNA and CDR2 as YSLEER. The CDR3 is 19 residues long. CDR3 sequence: CASSQDSGQVFSTIYEQYF. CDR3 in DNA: TGCGCCAGCAGCCAAGATTCCGGACAGGTCTTCTCGACTATCTACGAGCAGTACTTC.

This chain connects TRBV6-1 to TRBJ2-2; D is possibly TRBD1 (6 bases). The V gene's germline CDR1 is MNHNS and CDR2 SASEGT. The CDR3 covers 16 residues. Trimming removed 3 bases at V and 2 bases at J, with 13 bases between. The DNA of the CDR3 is TGTGCCAGCAGTGAGCAGCAGGGGCTCAACACCGGGGAGCTGTTTTTT. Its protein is CASSEQQGLNTGELFF.

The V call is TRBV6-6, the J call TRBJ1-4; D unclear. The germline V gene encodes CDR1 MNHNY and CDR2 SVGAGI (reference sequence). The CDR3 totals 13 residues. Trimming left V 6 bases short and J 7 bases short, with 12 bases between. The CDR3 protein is CASRQSRIEKLFF. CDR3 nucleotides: TGTGCCAGCAGACAGTCACGGATTGAAAAACTGTTTTTT.

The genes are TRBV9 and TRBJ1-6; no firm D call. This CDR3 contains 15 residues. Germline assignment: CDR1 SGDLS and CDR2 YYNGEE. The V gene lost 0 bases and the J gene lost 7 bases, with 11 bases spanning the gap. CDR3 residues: CASSVVEGGNSPLHF. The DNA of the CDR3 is TGTGCCAGCAGCGTAGTTGAGGGTGGGAATTCACCCCTCCACTTT.

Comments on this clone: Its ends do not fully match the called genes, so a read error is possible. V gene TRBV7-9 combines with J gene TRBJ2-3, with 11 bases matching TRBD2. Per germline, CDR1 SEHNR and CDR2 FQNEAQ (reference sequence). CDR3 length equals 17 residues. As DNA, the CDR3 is TGTTCCAGCAGTTCCATCAGCACTAGCGGGAGCGCAGATACGCAGTATTTT. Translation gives CSSSSISTSGSADTQYF. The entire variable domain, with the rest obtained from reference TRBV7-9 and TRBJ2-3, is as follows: DTGVSQNPRHKITKRGQNVTFRCDPISEHNRLYWYRQTLGQGPEFLTYFQNEAQLEKSRLLSDRFSAERPKGSFSTLEIQRTEQGDSAMYLCSSSSISTSGSADTQYFGPGTRLTVL.

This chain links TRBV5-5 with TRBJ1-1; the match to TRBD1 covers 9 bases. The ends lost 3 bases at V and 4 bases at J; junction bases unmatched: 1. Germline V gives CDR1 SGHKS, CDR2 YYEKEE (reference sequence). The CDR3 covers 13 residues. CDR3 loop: CASSWDRATEAFF. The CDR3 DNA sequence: TGTGCCAGCAGCTGGGACAGGGCCACTGAAGCTTTCTTT.

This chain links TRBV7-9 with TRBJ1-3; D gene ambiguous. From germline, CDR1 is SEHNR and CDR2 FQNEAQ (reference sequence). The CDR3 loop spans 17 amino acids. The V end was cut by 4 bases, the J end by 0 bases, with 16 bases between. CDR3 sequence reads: CASSSYPHQRSGNTIYF. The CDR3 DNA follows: TGTGCCAGCAGCTCCTACCCACATCAGCGCTCTGGAAACACCATATATTTT.

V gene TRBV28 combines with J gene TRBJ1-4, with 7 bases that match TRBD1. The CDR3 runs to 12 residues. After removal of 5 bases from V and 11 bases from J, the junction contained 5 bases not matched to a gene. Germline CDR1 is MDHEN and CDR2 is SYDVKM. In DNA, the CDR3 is TGTGCCAGCAGTCTCCAACAGGGGAAACTGTTTTTT. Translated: CASSLQQGKLFF. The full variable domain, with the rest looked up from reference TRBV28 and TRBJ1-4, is DVKVTQSSRYLVKRTGEKVFLECVQDMDHENMFWYRQDPGLGLRLIYFSYDVKMKEKGDIPEGYSVSREKKERFSLILESASTNQTSMYLCASSLQQGKLFFGSGTQLSVL.

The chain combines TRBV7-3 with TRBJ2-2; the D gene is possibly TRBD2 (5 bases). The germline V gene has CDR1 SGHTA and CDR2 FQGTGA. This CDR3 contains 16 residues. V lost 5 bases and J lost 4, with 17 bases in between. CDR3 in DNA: TGTGCCAGCAGCCCTATGGACGCGAGGGTCACCGGGGAGCTGTTTTTT. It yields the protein CASSPMDARVTGELFF. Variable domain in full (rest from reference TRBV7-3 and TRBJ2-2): GAGVSQTPSNKVTEKGKYVELRCDPISGHTALYWYRQSLGQGPEFLIYFQGTGAADDSGLPNDRFFAVRPEGSVSTLKIQRTERGDSAVYLCASSPMDARVTGELFFGEGSRLTVL.